This T cell receptor beta chain derives from a study of radiation and T cells in renal cell carcinoma. Clones were sequenced by immunoSEQ multiplex PCR, and TCRdb holds only the in-frame ones, with some missing. The top ten clones hold 4.1% of a sample with 130,000 to 150,000 clones, roughly 90% of them seen once. This sample's time point: baseline pretreatment blood. Treatment given: 15 Gy SBRT to primary tumor, nephrectomy 4 weeks later. The patient's renal cell carcinoma had clear cell pathology. The CDR3 has 15 amino acids. Trimming left V 2 bases short and J 0 bases short, with 8 bases between. Germline V gives CDR1 LNHDA, CDR2 SQIVND (reference sequence).

The chain employs TRBV19 and TRBJ1-5; D is undetermined. This sequence was found in a woman between 65 and 79 years old with renal cell carcinoma. This sample comprised blood, obtained from a patient whose treatment included radiotherapy and nephrectomy. CDR3 bases: TGTGCCAGTAGTATATTTTCGCGTAGCAATCAGCCCCAGCATTTT. Translated: CASSIFSRSNQPQHF.